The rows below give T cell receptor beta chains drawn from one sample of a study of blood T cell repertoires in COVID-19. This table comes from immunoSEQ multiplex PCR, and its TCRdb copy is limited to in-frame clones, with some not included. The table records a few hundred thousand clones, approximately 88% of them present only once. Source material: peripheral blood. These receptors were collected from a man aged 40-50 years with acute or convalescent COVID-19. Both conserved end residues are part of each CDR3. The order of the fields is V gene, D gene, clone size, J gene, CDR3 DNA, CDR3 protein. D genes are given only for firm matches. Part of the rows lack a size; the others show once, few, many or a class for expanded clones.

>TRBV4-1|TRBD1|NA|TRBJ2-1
TGCGCCAGCAGCCAAAAAATTCTCCGGGACAGGGGCCTCGGTGAGCAGTTCTTC
CASSQKILRDRGLGEQFF
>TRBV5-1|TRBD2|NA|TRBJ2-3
TGCGCCAGCAGACTAGCGGGCCACACAGATACGCAGTATTTT
CASRLAGHTDTQYF
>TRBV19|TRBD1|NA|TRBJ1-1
TGTGCCAGTAGTACAACCCAGGGACAGGGTGAAGCTTTCTTT
CASSTTQGQGEAFF
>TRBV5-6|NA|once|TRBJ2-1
TGTGCCAGCAGCTTGGGGGCGGGTGAGCAGTTCTTC
CASSLGAGEQFF
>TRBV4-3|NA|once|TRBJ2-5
TGCGCCAGCAGCCAAGTTCACGGGACTGGAGGGGAGACCCAGTACTTC
CASSQVHGTGGETQYF
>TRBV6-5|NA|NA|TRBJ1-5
TGTGCCAGCAACATGAGGAGGGGCAATCAGCCCCAGCATTTT
CASNMRRGNQPQHF
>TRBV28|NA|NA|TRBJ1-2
TGTGCCAGCAGTTATCCCAGCAGCGCCTATGGCTACACCTTC
CASSYPSSAYGYTF
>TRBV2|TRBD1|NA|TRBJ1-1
TGTGCCAGCAGAGCCGGGACAGGGTGGGAAGCTTTCTTT
CASRAGTGWEAFF
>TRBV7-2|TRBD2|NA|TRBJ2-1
TGTGCCAGCAGCCAACCTCGCACCCAGCGGGGGAGCAATGAGCAGTTCTTC
CASSQPRTQRGSNEQFF
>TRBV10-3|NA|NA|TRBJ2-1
TGTGCCATCAGTGAGTCAGGACTCCTAGGTCGCTTCTTC
CAISESGLLGRFF
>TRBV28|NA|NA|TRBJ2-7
TGTGCCAGTCGGGAGCGGATCTCCTACGAGCAGTACTTC
CASRERISYEQYF
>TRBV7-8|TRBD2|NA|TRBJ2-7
TGTGCCAGCAGCTCCATAGCGGGGAGCTCCTACGAGCAGTACTTC
CASSSIAGSSYEQYF
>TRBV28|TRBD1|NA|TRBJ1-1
TGTGCCAGCAGTCTGGACAGGGGGCGAGCTTTCTTT
CASSLDRGRAFF
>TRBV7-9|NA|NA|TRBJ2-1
TGTGCCAGCAGCTTAGGGTCAGTTCATGAGCAGTTCTTC
CASSLGSVHEQFF
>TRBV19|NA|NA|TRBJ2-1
TGTGCCAGTAGTATGACGGGCTCCTACAATGAGCAGTTCTTC
CASSMTGSYNEQFF
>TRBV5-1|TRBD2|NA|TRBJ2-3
TGCGCCAGCAGCCTACAGCGACTAGCGGGCCGGATGACGGGCACAGATACGCAGTATTTT
CASSLQRLAGRMTGTDTQYF
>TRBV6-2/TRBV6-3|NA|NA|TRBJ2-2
TGTGCCAGCAGTTACGACAGGAGGAACACCGGGGAGCTGTTTTTT
CASSYDRRNTGELFF
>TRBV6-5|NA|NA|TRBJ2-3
TGTGCCAGCAGTACCGGTACGCGAGATACGCAGTATTTT
CASSTGTRDTQYF
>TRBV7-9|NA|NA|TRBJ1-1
TGTGCCAGCAGAATTCCTGGCGGGGGGCCGGGCACTGAAGCTTTCTTT
CASRIPGGGPGTEAFF
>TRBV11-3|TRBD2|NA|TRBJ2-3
TGTGCCAGCAGCTTGGGACTAGCGGGAGCCCCAGATACGCAGTATTTT
CASSLGLAGAPDTQYF
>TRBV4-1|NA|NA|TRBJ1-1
TGCGCCAGCAGCCAAGTATCCGGGGCTGAAGCTTTCTTT
CASSQVSGAEAFF
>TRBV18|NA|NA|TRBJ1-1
TGTGCCAGCTCAACATCTACGTCATTGCAGGGAGGATTATCCACTGAAGCTTTCTTT
CASSTSTSLQGGLSTEAFF
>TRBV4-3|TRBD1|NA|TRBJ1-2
TGCGCCAGCAGCGAAGGTTACGTCGCGGGACAGGCATATGGCTACACCTTC
CASSEGYVAGQAYGYTF
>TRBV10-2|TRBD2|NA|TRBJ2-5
TGCGCCAGCAGTGAGTCGATGTGGACTAGGCCAGAGACCCAGTACTTC
CASSESMWTRPETQYF
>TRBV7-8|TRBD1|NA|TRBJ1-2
TGTGCCAGCAGCTTAGAAGGACAGGGGGACTATGGCTACACCTTC
CASSLEGQGDYGYTF
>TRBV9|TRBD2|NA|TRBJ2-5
TGTGCCAGCAGCGTAACCAGCGGGGCGCAAGAGACCCAGTACTTC
CASSVTSGAQETQYF
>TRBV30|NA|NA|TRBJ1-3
TGTGCCTGGACGTCGGGACATAGAAACACCATATATTTT
CAWTSGHRNTIYF
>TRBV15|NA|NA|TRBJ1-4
TGTGCCACCAGCATTTCCGGACAGTTGCGGGAAAAACTGTTTTTT
CATSISGQLREKLFF
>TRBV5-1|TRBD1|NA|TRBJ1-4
TGCGCCAGCAGCGGGGGACAGGGAAGTGCAACTAATGAAAAACTGTTTTTT
CASSGGQGSATNEKLFF
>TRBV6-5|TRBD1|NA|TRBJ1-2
TGTGCCAGCAGTTACTCGAAAAGGACAGGGGATGGCTACACCTTC
CASSYSKRTGDGYTF
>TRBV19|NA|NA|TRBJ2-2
TGTGCCAGTAGTATAGTTGGAGGGGATACCGGGGAGCTGTTTTTT
CASSIVGGDTGELFF
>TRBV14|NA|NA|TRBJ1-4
TGTGCCAGCAGCCAATTTGGGGCAGTCGTTTCTGAAAAACTGTTTTTT
CASSQFGAVVSEKLFF
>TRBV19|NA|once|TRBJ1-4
TGTGCCAGCGGGGGAACAACTAATGAAAAACTGTTTTTT
CASGGTTNEKLFF
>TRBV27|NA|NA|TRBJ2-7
TGTGCCAGCAGTGCGAGGACAGCCAACTCCTACGAGCAGTACTTC
CASSARTANSYEQYF
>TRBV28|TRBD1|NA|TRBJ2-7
TGTGCCAGCAGTTTACGACAGGGACGAACCCTCTACTACGAGCAGTACTTC
CASSLRQGRTLYYEQYF
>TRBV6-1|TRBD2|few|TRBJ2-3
TGTGCCAGCAGTGAAGCTAGCGGGAGCCCAGATACGCAGTATTTT
CASSEASGSPDTQYF
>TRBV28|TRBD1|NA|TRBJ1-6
TGTGCCAGCACCCGACAGGGCGCACCTGTTAATTCACCCCTCCACTTT
CASTRQGAPVNSPLHF
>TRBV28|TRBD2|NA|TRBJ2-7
TGTGCCAGCCTAGCGGGAGTGAGCTCCTACGAGCAGTACTTC
CASLAGVSSYEQYF
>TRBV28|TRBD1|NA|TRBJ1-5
TGTGCCAGCAGTTACCTGACAGGGGGTAATCAGCCCCAGCATTTT
CASSYLTGGNQPQHF
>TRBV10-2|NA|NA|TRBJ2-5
TGCGCCAGCAGTTGGGTCGGGGTCGATGAGACCCAGTACTTC
CASSWVGVDETQYF
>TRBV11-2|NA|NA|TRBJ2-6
TGTGCCAGCAGCCCGACACCCTACTCTGGGGCCAACGTCCTGACTTTC
CASSPTPYSGANVLTF
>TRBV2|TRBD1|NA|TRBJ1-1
TGTGCCAGCAGGAAGGACAGGATTGAAGCTTTCTTT
CASRKDRIEAFF